The TCR beta chain under discussion was sequenced for a study of T-cell memory formation after mild COVID-19 (dated by TCRdb to the early 2020s). In the study overall: TCR sequence clusters from the two donors were largely donor specific. In a couple of donors, T-cell clones that expanded and contracted after mild COVID-19 were followed by sequencing TCRalpha and TCRbeta repertoires longitudinally. Two young, previously healthy adult volunteers made up the cohort, one male and one female.

Ficoll-Paque density gradient centrifugation was used to isolate PBMCs. Including the terminal cysteine and phenylalanine, the CDR3 comprises 14 residues. Only CDR3 DNA remains: 42 bases, in frame from the first base. V is shortened by 6 bases, J by 1 base, and the region joining them spans 13 bases. Per the germline V gene, KGHSH is the CDR1 and LQKENI is the CDR2. Study-wide findings and limitations: SARS-CoV-2 specificity was not confirmed for the second-wave clones peaking on day 37. Some responding clones were detected in pre-infection memory, which suggested that pre-existing cross-reactive memory T cells had joined the SARS-CoV-2 response. Contracting CD4+ clones were located mainly in the CM and EM memory subsets, whereas CD8+ clones were found to be enriched in EMRA. The study included only two mild cases, and larger cohorts that include severe cases with pre-infection samples were judged to be necessary. From day 15 to 85, contracting clones showed balanced CD4/CD8 phenotypes, whereas a second wave of clones that expanded from day 15 to 37 leaned towards CD4+.

This sample was sequenced with an Illumina NovaSeq 6000. TCRalpha and TCRbeta cDNA libraries were constructed by 5'RACE with constant-segment primers, with sample barcodes and unique molecular identifiers being introduced. Trizol reagent was used to extract RNA from every sample. Amplification of the libraries took two PCR steps, and the second step added a second sample barcode plus Illumina TruSeq adapters. Libraries were sequenced on an Illumina NovaSeq with 2 x 150 bp paired-end reads. In the source study's methods: Demultiplexing of reads and collapsing into UMI-guided consensus sequences were performed with migec v1.2.7. Using mixcr v2.1.11, the UMI consensuses were aligned to TRA and TRB V and J templates and assembled into clonotypes. Clonotypes were classified as expanded or contracted when called significant by both edgeR and NoisET, with noise models trained on biological replicates. For edgeR calls, the thresholds were a false discovery rate-adjusted p below 0.01 and a log2 fold-change of 1. PCA with hierarchical clustering of max-normalized trajectories of the 1000 most abundant clonotypes was used as exploratory dynamics analysis. Separately sequenced CD4+ and CD8+ repertoires were used to assign a CD4 or CD8 phenotype to each responding clone. The raw public reads went through TCRdb reprocessing: fastp at Q25, MiXCR clone calling, in-frame beta chains kept. One record per CDR3 amino acid sequence lists the most common genes and DNA. V and J calls and clone size were set by TCRdb, not the authors. Across this sample there are about 200,000 distinct CDR3 sequences, with roughly 17% seen only once. Under 2.5% of the sample is in the top ten clones.

With respect to this clonotype: The antigen this receptor binds is unknown. Nothing much larger sits one base from this clone, and base qualities are not available.

The sequenced sample consisted of PBMCs or a T cell subset sorted from them (not recorded which). The sequence was collected from an adult woman who had mild COVID-19 (a few samples of this study predate the infection). The sample titles of this study are shuffled in the database, so cell type and time point are left out; the donor was told from shared clones. Rearrangement joined TRBV18 to TRBJ2-7, and possibly TRBD1, on 6 matching bases. This receptor carries the CDR3 CASSPDSPSYEQYF. Read as DNA, the sequence is TGTGCCAGCTCCCCGGACAGTCCTTCCTACGAGCAGTACTTC.